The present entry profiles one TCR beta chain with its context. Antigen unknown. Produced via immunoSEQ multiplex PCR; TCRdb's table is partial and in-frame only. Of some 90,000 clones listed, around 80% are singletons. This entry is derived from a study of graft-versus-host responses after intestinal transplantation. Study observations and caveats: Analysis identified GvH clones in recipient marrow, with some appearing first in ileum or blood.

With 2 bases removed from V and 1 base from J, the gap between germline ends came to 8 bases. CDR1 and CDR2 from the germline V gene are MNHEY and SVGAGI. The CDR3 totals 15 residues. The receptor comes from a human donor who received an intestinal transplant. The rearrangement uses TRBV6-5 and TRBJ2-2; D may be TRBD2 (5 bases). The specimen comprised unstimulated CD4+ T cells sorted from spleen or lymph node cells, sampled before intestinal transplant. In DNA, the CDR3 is TGTGCCAGCAGTTACCGAGGACTGAACACCGGGGAGCTGTTTTTT. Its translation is CASSYRGLNTGELFF.